This T cell receptor beta chain was captured by sequencing in a study of T cell changes during pregnancy in multiple sclerosis. TCRdb's table, derived via immunoSEQ multiplex PCR, lists solely in-frame clones and lacks some. The sample carries 95,000 to 110,000 clones, roughly 92% recorded once. The specimen was peripheral blood, collected after pregnancy. The TCR originated in a female donor with multiple sclerosis, enrolled in a pregnancy study.

The CDR3 is CASSLATMDSKYGYTF. The CDR3 region has the DNA TGTGCCAGCAGCTTGGCCACTATGGACAGTAAATATGGCTACACCTTC. The chain couples TRBV5-4 to TRBJ1-2; a possible D gene is TRBD1 (6 bases). The CDR3 has 16 residues. The germline V and J ends were trimmed by 0 bases and 5 bases, with 17 bases remaining between them. The germline V gene encodes CDR1 SGHNT and CDR2 YYREEE (reference sequence). Based on the CDR3 plus reference TRBV5-4 and TRBJ1-2, the full variable domain is ETGVTQSPTHLIKTRGQQVTLRCSSQSGHNTVSWYQQALGQGPQFIFQYYREEENGRGNFPPRFSGLQFPNYSSELNVNALELDDSALYLCASSLATMDSKYGYTFGSGTRLTVV.